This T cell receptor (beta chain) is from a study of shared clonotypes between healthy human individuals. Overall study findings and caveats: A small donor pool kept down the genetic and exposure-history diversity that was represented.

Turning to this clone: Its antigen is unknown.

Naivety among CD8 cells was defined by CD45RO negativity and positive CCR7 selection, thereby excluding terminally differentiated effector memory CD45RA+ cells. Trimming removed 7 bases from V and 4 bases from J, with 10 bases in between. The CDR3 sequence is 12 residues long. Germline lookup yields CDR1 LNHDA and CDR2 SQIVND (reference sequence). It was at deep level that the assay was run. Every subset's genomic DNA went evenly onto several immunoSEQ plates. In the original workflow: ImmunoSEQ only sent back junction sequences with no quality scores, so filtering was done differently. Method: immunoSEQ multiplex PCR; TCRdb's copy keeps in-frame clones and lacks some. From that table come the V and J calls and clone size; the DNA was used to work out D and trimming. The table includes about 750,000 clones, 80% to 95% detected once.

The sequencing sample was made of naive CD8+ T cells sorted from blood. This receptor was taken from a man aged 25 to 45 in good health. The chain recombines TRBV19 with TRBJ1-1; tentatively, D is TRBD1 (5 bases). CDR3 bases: TGTGCCAGTACGGAGGGACGCACTGAAGCTTTCTTT. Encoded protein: CASTEGRTEAFF.